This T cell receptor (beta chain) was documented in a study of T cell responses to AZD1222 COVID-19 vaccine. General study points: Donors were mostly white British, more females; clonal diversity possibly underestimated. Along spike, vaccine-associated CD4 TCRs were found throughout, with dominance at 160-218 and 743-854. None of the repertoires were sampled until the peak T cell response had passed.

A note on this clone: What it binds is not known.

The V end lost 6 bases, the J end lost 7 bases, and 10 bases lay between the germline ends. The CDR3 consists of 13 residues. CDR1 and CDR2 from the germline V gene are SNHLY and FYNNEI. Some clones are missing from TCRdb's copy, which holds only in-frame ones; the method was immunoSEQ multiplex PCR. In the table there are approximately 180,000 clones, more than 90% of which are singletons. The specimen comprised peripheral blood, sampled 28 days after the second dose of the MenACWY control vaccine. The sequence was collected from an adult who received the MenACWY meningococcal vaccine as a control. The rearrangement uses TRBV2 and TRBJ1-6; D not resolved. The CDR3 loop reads CASSSQINSPLHF. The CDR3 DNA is TGTGCCAGCAGCTCCCAGATAAATTCACCCCTCCACTTT.